A selection of T cell receptor beta chains follows, all from one sample in a study of T cell repertoires in cytomegalovirus infection. A single record per CDR3 protein comes from TCRdb applying MiXCR to the reads. Here the sample spans about 740,000 distinct CDR3 sequences, around 35% being singletons. For these TCRs, the target antigens are not known. Specimen: cultured PBMCs, collected from culture after CMV antigen stimulation. The receptors were gathered from a human donor in good health (CMV status not recorded). Some clones in this sample may be carry-over from other donors' samples. The CDR3 runs from the conserved cysteine through the conserved F or W. A D gene is named only where the DNA matches it firmly. Size is stated for part of the rows, as once, few or many counts, or as a class when the clone is expanded.

D gene	clone size	V gene	J gene	CDR3 DNA	CDR3 protein
TRBD1	NA	TRBV7-2	TRBJ2-7	TGTGCCAGCAGCCCATTCCCGGGACAGGGCCTCAACGAGCAGTACTTC	CASSPFPGQGLNEQYF
NA	NA	TRBV19	TRBJ2-1	TGTGCCAGTAGTTTGGGGGCGGGACGGATCAATGAGCAGTTCTTC	CASSLGAGRINEQFF
NA	NA	TRBV23-1	TRBJ2-2	TGCGCCAGCAGTGAACGAGAAGGCGGGGAGCTGTTTTTT	CASSEREGGELFF
TRBD2	NA	TRBV28	TRBJ2-3	TGTGCCAGCAGTTTTTCGATAGCGGGGACAGATACGCAGTATTTT	CASSFSIAGTDTQYF
NA	NA	TRBV18	TRBJ1-2	TGTGCCAGCTCTCCTCGGGACCTAAACTATGGCTACACCTTC	CASSPRDLNYGYTF
NA	NA	TRBV15	TRBJ1-1	TGTGCCACCAGCAACGGAGCGAACACTGAAGCTTTCTTT	CATSNGANTEAFF
NA	NA	TRBV6-6	TRBJ1-5	TGTGCCAGCAGTCACTATTCGGACAAGGAGGGACAGCCCCAGCATTTT	CASSHYSDKEGQPQHF
TRBD1	many	TRBV11-2	TRBJ1-2	TGTGCCAGCAGCTTTCCCAATTCTCCGGGGGACAGGGACGGCTACACCTTC	CASSFPNSPGDRDGYTF
TRBD2	few	TRBV12-3/TRBV12-4	TRBJ2-5	TGTGCCAGCAGTTGGGAGGGACTAGCGGGGGGCACCATACAAGAGACCCAGTACTTC	CASSWEGLAGGTIQETQYF
NA	few	TRBV7-2	TRBJ2-3	TGTGCCAGCAGCCCTGCGAGGGGTACGCAGTATTTT	CASSPARGTQYF
NA	few	TRBV7-9	TRBJ1-5	TGTGCCAGCAGCTCCCTTTCGGCTAATCAGCCCCAGCATTTT	CASSSLSANQPQHF
NA	few	TRBV11-2	TRBJ2-1	TGTGCCAGCAGCTTAGAGTTCAGGGCAAGCTCCTACAATGAGCAGTTCTTC	CASSLEFRASSYNEQFF
TRBD1	NA	TRBV5-4	TRBJ1-4	TGTGCCAGCAGCTTCGGACAGGAGAATGAAAAACTGTTTTTT	CASSFGQENEKLFF
TRBD1	NA	TRBV20-1	TRBJ1-1	TGCAGTGCTAGAGATCAGGGGGCTTACACTGAAGCTTTCTTT	CSARDQGAYTEAFF
NA	NA	TRBV7-2	TRBJ1-2	TGTGCCAGCAGCTTAGGATATGCAGGGGCCTATGGCTACACCTTC	CASSLGYAGAYGYTF
NA	few	TRBV5-6	TRBJ1-1	TGTGCCAGCAGCTTGGCCTGGACGGCGAACACTGAAGCTTTCTTT	CASSLAWTANTEAFF
TRBD1	NA	TRBV2	TRBJ2-5	TGTGCCAGCAGTCCCTACACAGGGGTGGAAGAGACCCAGTACTTC	CASSPYTGVEETQYF
NA	NA	TRBV7-9	TRBJ2-1	TGTGCCAGCTTGGGTAATGAGCAGTTCTTC	CASLGNEQFF
NA	NA	TRBV12-3/TRBV12-4	TRBJ2-5	TGTGCCAGCAGCAAGCCTATGGAGACCCAGTACTTC	CASSKPMETQYF
TRBD1	NA	TRBV14	TRBJ1-1	TGTGCCAGCAGGCGACAGGGGGACCCTAACGTGAACACTGAAGCTTTCTTT	CASRRQGDPNVNTEAFF
NA	once	TRBV29-1	TRBJ1-2	TGCAGCGTTGAAGATAGGGTCGGTTTATATGGCTACACCTTC	CSVEDRVGLYGYTF
TRBD2	NA	TRBV5-4	TRBJ2-1	TGTGCCAGCAGCCGGGAGGGCGGGGCCTTATACAATGAGCAGTTCTTC	CASSREGGALYNEQFF
TRBD2	many	TRBV7-2	TRBJ2-1	TGTGCCAGCAGCCGACTAGCGGGGGGCCACAATGAGCAGTTCTTC	CASSRLAGGHNEQFF
NA	NA	TRBV28	TRBJ1-3	TGTGCCAGCATACCCCAGGGTGCTGGAAACACCATATATTTT	CASIPQGAGNTIYF
TRBD2	few	TRBV7-9	TRBJ2-7	TGTGCCAGCAGCTTAGGAAGACTAGCGGGCCCCGGCTACGAGCAGTACTTC	CASSLGRLAGPGYEQYF
TRBD1	NA	TRBV5-4	TRBJ1-1	TGTGCCAGCAGCCCCCGGGACAGGGGCCCCACTGAAGCTTTCTTT	CASSPRDRGPTEAFF
NA	many	TRBV7-2	TRBJ2-3	TGTGCCAGCAGCTTATCCCCGAGGAGCGCCTTCACAGATACGCAGTATTTT	CASSLSPRSAFTDTQYF
TRBD1	many	TRBV6-1	TRBJ2-1	TGTGCCAGCAGAGACGACAGGGGGGAGCAGTTCTTC	CASRDDRGEQFF
NA	NA	TRBV5-1	TRBJ2-1	TGCGCCAACCGCAGGGTACCGCCTTACAATGAGCAGTTCTTC	CANRRVPPYNEQFF
TRBD2	many	TRBV7-2	TRBJ2-1	TGTGCCAGCAGCTTATGGACTAGCGGGGAGAATGAGCAGTTCTTC	CASSLWTSGENEQFF
NA	NA	TRBV7-6	TRBJ2-1	TGTGCCAGCAGCTTGGGACACTCACGAGGCTACAATGAGCAGTTCTTC	CASSLGHSRGYNEQFF
TRBD2	NA	TRBV29-1	TRBJ2-7	TGCAGCGTAGCTGGACTAGCGGGGATCTACGAGCAGTACTTC	CSVAGLAGIYEQYF
NA	NA	TRBV2	TRBJ1-2	TGTGCCAGCAGTGTCGACGTCTATGGCTACACCTTC	CASSVDVYGYTF
NA	few	TRBV7-8	TRBJ1-3	TGTGCCAGCAGCCCATGGGGCTCCTCTGGAAACACCATATATTTT	CASSPWGSSGNTIYF
TRBD2	NA	TRBV7-2	TRBJ2-3	TGTGCCAGCAGCTTATCCCCTAGCGGGGGTTCAGATACGCAGTATTTT	CASSLSPSGGSDTQYF
NA	NA	TRBV4-3	TRBJ2-7	TGCGCCAGCAGCCAAGTAGCTCAAAGCTCCTACGAGCAGTACTTC	CASSQVAQSSYEQYF